One and the same sample provided the 17 T cell receptor beta chains below, sequenced in a study of T-cell memory formation after mild COVID-19 (dated by TCRdb to the early 2020s). Receptor amplification or capture employed 5' RACE. Sequencing took place on an Illumina NovaSeq 6000. Clones were called with MiXCR by TCRdb after fastp trimmed the public reads at Q25, and only in-frame beta chains were retained. Each entry merges the rows of one CDR3 protein and shows their most common DNA and genes. The sample table shows 550,000 to 700,000 distinct CDR3 sequences, and 15% to 20% are seen once. Of the sample, about 7.5% falls within the top ten clones. Sequenced sample: PBMCs or a T cell subset sorted from them (not recorded which). All receptors come from an adult woman who had mild COVID-19 (a few samples of this study predate the infection). The sample titles of this study are shuffled in the database, so cell type and time point are left out; the donor was told from shared clones.

This clonotype was counted many times. V is TRBV5-1 and J is TRBJ1-2; 7 nucleotides match TRBD1. Germline values: CDR1 SGHRS, CDR2 YFSETQ. CDR3 length equals 15 residues. The V gene end was trimmed by 2 bases and the J gene end by 6 bases; junction bases not matched to a gene: 10. The CDR3 here is CASSFLRQGSDGYTF. The CDR3 region has the DNA TGCGCCAGCAGCTTCCTCCGACAGGGATCGGATGGCTACACCTTC.

This clonotype was recorded many times. The chain links TRBV7-2 to TRBJ2-7; maybe TRBD2 (6 bases). The germline CDR1 and CDR2 sequences are SGHTA and FQGNSA. CDR3 size: 16 residues. V lost 5 bases, J lost 0 bases, and 17 bases lay in between. CDR3 DNA sequence: TGTGCCAGCAGCCTGGGGCCGGGGGAGAGCTCCTACGAGCAGTACTTC. Its translation is CASSLGPGESSYEQYF.

V is TRBV4-1 and J is TRBJ1-1; possible D gene TRBD1, 6 bases. The germline CDR1 and CDR2 sequences are MGHRA and YSYEKL. This CDR3 is 15 amino acids long. Trimming took 0 bases from V and 4 from J, leaving 12 bases between them. CDR3: CASSQDAGTPTEAFF. In DNA, the CDR3 is TGCGCCAGCAGCCAAGATGCCGGGACACCCACTGAAGCTTTCTTT.

This chain uses TRBV4-1 with TRBJ2-6; 14 bases agree with TRBD2. The ends lost 4 bases at V and 3 bases at J; junction bases unmatched: 2. This CDR3 contains 17 residues. CDR1 and CDR2 (germline): MGHRA, YSYEKL. CDR3 loop: CASSLGTSGGGANVLTF. The CDR3 nucleotides are TGCGCCAGCAGCCTCGGGACTAGCGGGGGTGGGGCCAACGTCCTGACTTTC.

This clonotype was counted only a few times. The genes are TRBV14 and TRBJ2-2, with D possibly TRBD2 on 6 matching bases. CDR1 SGHDN and CDR2 FVKESK come from the germline V gene. This CDR3 region has 15 residues. V was trimmed by 2 bases and J by 3 bases, leaving 10 bases between them. This chain's CDR3 is CASSQRGGDTGELFF. The CDR3 coding sequence is TGTGCCAGCAGCCAACGGGGAGGTGACACCGGGGAGCTGTTTTTT.

This clonotype was detected ten times or more. The genes are TRBV18 and TRBJ2-5; D might be TRBD1 (5 bases). Trimming removed 8 bases from V and 1 base from J, with 11 bases in between. The CDR3 is 13 residues long. Germline values: CDR1 KGHSH, CDR2 LQKENI. CDR3 coding DNA: TGTGCCAGCAGTCCAGGGTCCCAAGAGACCCAGTACTTC. Its protein product is CASSPGSQETQYF.

This clonotype came up a few times. The gene calls are TRBV7-8 and TRBJ2-3, with 8 bases identical to TRBD2. Trimming at V came to 2 bases and at J to 4 bases, leaving 5 bases not matched to a gene. CDR1 and CDR2 (germline): SGHVS, FQNEAQ. There are 15 residues in the CDR3. CDR3 bases: TGTGCCAGCAGCTTATCCTCGGGAGGGGCAGATACGCAGTATTTT. Translated, it gives CASSLSSGGADTQYF.

V and J are TRBV5-1 and TRBJ2-3; 7 bases align to TRBD1. CDR3 size: 15 residues. V trimming: 5 bases; J trimming: 2 bases; junction bases outside the gene matches: 8. Per the germline V gene, CDR1 is SGHRS and CDR2 is YFSETQ. CDR3 nucleotide sequence: TGCGCCAGCAGAACCGGGACAGCCCTCACAGATACGCAGTATTTT. It specifies CASRTGTALTDTQYF. The full variable domain, with the rest looked up from reference TRBV5-1 and TRBJ2-3, is KAGVTQTPRYLIKTRGQQVTLSCSPISGHRSVSWYQQTPGQGLQFLFEYFSETQRNKGNFPGRFSGRQFSNSRSEMNVSTLELGDSALYLCASRTGTALTDTQYFGPGTRLTVL.

The chain joins TRBV18 to TRBJ1-3; D unresolved. Germline V CDR1 and CDR2: KGHSH, LQKENI. The CDR3 sequence is 17 residues long. Trimming took off 3 bases at V and 1 base at J, with 16 bases between the two ends. CDR3 in DNA: TGTGCCAGCTCACCTATCCAGAGCGGGTCTTCTGGAAACACCATATATTTT. It specifies CASSPIQSGSSGNTIYF.

This clonotype was detected a few times. V and J are TRBV20-1 and TRBJ2-5, with 7 bases fitting TRBD2. From germline, CDR1 is DFQATT and CDR2 SNEGSKA (reference sequence). Trimming cost V 0 bases and J 7 bases; bases outside gene matches: 11. The CDR3 length is 15 residues. The CDR3 sequence: CSAREDGRYPGTQYF. CDR3 bases: TGCAGTGCTAGAGAGGACGGGAGGTACCCGGGGACCCAGTACTTC.

At least ten counts were recorded for this clonotype. The chain combines TRBV5-1 with TRBJ2-1; 11 positions agree with TRBD1. Germline lookup yields CDR1 SGHRS and CDR2 YFSETQ. The CDR3 length is 15 residues. V was pared by 0 bases and J by 10 bases, with 6 bases of the junction left unmatched. The CDR3 nucleotides are TGCGCCAGCAGCTTGGGGACAGGGGGCGTGAACGAGCAGTTCTTC. Translation: CASSLGTGGVNEQFF. Filled out from reference TRBV5-1 and TRBJ2-1, the complete variable domain reads KAGVTQTPRYLIKTRGQQVTLSCSPISGHRSVSWYQQTPGQGLQFLFEYFSETQRNKGNFPGRFSGRQFSNSRSEMNVSTLELGDSALYLCASSLGTGGVNEQFFGPGTRLTVL.

V and J are TRBV27 and TRBJ2-6; 7 bases are a match to TRBD1. The germline V gene has CDR1 MNHEY and CDR2 SMNVEV (reference sequence). V shed 5 bases, J shed 3 bases, and the junction held 7 bases outside the gene matches. CDR3 length equals 16 residues. The CDR3 reads CASSARQGVGANVLTF. The CDR3 DNA reads TGTGCCAGCAGTGCACGACAGGGAGTTGGGGCCAACGTCCTGACTTTC.

The chain couples TRBV6-2 or TRBV6-3 to TRBJ1-4; D remains ambiguous. V dropped 2 bases and J dropped 7 bases, with 14 bases sitting between them. Per germline, CDR1 MNHEY and CDR2 SVGEGT. The CDR3 is 15 residues long. CDR3 amino acids: CASSYIGAASEKLFF. The CDR3, as DNA: TGTGCCAGCAGTTACATCGGAGCCGCGAGTGAAAAACTGTTTTTT.

V usage is TRBV6-6 and J usage is TRBJ2-3, with 9 bases lining up with TRBD2. Trimming took 5 bases from V and 5 from J; bases not matched to a gene: 8. CDR3 length: 15 amino acids. The V gene's germline CDR1 is MNHNY and CDR2 SVGAGI (reference sequence). DNA for the CDR3: TGTGCCAGCAGTGATAGCGGGGGTGGAGTAGATACGCAGTATTTT. It codes for CASSDSGGGVDTQYF.

This clonotype was seen more than once but under ten times. The chain carries TRBV6-2 or TRBV6-3 and TRBJ2-7, with D maybe TRBD2 (6 bases). CDR1 MNHEY and CDR2 SVGEGT come from the germline V gene. CDR3 length: 14 amino acids. Trimming took 4 bases from V and 3 from J, leaving 13 bases between them. Here the CDR3 reads CASSSYGGVYEQYF. The CDR3 DNA is TGTGCCAGCAGTTCGTACGGGGGAGTCTACGAGCAGTACTTC.

The V call is TRBV12-3 or TRBV12-4, the J call TRBJ1-2; D uncertain. The CDR3 extends over 12 amino acids. Trimming shortened V by 3 bases and J by 7 bases, and 9 bases separated the two germline ends. CDR3 bases: TGTGCCAGCAGTTTGGTTGGTATTGGCTACACCTTC. This codes for CASSLVGIGYTF.

The chain uses TRBV7-9 and TRBJ2-7; the match to TRBD2 covers 11 bases. V gave up 5 bases and J gave up 5 bases; unmatched junction bases: 8. The CDR3 runs to 15 residues. Germline CDR1 and CDR2: SEHNR and FQNEAQ (reference sequence). This CDR3 reads CASSLTSGSFDEQYF. CDR3 DNA: TGTGCCAGCAGCCTTACTAGCGGGAGTTTCGACGAGCAGTACTTC.